A selection of T cell receptor beta chains follows, all from one sample in a study of blood T cell repertoires in COVID-19. The method was immunoSEQ multiplex PCR; TCRdb's version includes in-frame clones alone and lacks a portion of them. The table records 62,000 or so clones, roughly 85% of them present only once. The sequencing input was peripheral blood. The receptors here all came from an older woman with acute or convalescent COVID-19. Each CDR3 is given with its conserved first and last residue. A D gene is named only where the DNA matches it firmly. Clone size is given for some rows only: seen once, a few or many times, or a class if the clone is expanded.

TGTGCCAGCAGTTTACGGCTAGCGAGGAACACCGGGGAGCTGTTTTTT,CASSLRLARNTGELFF,TRBV27,-,TRBJ2-2,-
TGTGCCAGCAGGTCCCGGGATACACTCATTTTTAACTATGGCTACACCTTC,CASRSRDTLIFNYGYTF,TRBV28,-,TRBJ1-2,-
TGTGCCAGCTCACCACGGAGCCAGGGTCCGGAGCAGTACTTC,CASSPRSQGPEQYF,TRBV18,-,TRBJ2-7,-
TGCGCCAGCAGTGAGTCGAGGGGGATTAACGGGGAGCTGTTTTTT,CASSESRGINGELFF,TRBV10-1,-,TRBJ2-2,-
TGTGCCAGCAGTCGGACAGGAGTCTATGGCTACACCTTC,CASSRTGVYGYTF,TRBV6-5,-,TRBJ1-2,TRBD1
TGTGCCAGCAGGGGGGCAGGAAACTATGGCTACACCTTC,CASRGAGNYGYTF,TRBV6-5,-,TRBJ1-2,-
TGTGCCAGCAGTTTGGAGGAGGGTAGGACTTCACCCCTCCACTTT,CASSLEEGRTSPLHF,TRBV6-1,-,TRBJ1-6,-
TGCGCCAGCAGCTCAGGTCGTTCACCCCTCCACTTT,CASSSGRSPLHF,TRBV5-1,many,TRBJ1-6,-
TGTGCCAGTAGTATTAGATGGTCTAGCGGGAATATAAATGAGCAGTTCTTC,CASSIRWSSGNINEQFF,TRBV19,-,TRBJ2-1,TRBD2
TGTGCCAGCAGTGCATCCGGGACAGGGGTCTCGAACACTGAAGCTTTCTTT,CASSASGTGVSNTEAFF,TRBV6-1,-,TRBJ1-1,TRBD1
TGTGCCAGCAGTTTCGGGACAGGGGGGAACACTGAAGCTTTCTTT,CASSFGTGGNTEAFF,TRBV27,-,TRBJ1-1,TRBD1
TGTGCCTGGGAGGAGACAGGGGGCACTGGCTACACCTTC,CAWEETGGTGYTF,TRBV30,once,TRBJ1-2,TRBD1
TGTGCCAGCGGCCTAAGGAGCCCCGACTCACCCCTCCACTTT,CASGLRSPDSPLHF,TRBV21-1,-,TRBJ1-6,-
TGTGCCAGCAGTTTAGGAAGACCGGGACAAAGGCGGTATCAGCCCCAGCATTTT,CASSLGRPGQRRYQPQHF,TRBV28,-,TRBJ1-5,-
TGTGCCAGCAGTTCCAACACAGATACGCAGTATTTT,CASSSNTDTQYF,TRBV6-2/TRBV6-3,once,TRBJ2-3,-
TGTGCCAGCAGTGAAGACGGGTACTATCAAGAGACCCAGTACTTC,CASSEDGYYQETQYF,TRBV6-1,-,TRBJ2-5,-
TGTGCTAGCAGCTTAGGAGGGGGCGCTGGAGGAGAGCAGTTCTTC,CASSLGGGAGGEQFF,TRBV7-7,-,TRBJ2-1,-